The source of this TCR beta chain is a study of T cell repertoires in cytomegalovirus infection. The length of the CDR3 is 14 residues. Germline lookup yields CDR1 SGHAT and CDR2 FQNNGV. V lost 6 bases and J lost 4; bases outside the gene matches: 7. This clonotype appeared many times. Its target is unknown. TCRdb re-called the reads through MiXCR, storing one row per CDR3 protein. Of around 100,000 distinct CDR3 sequences in the sample, 10% are singletons; the top ten hold roughly 31%. This chain uses TRBV11-2 with TRBJ2-5; 8 positions match TRBD1. Sequenced input: PBMCs, sequenced either directly or after in vitro stimulation (not recorded which). The receptor comes from a human donor in good health (CMV status not recorded). Some clones in this sample may be carry-over from other donors' samples. This CDR3 is CASRRQGNPETQYF. As DNA, the CDR3 is TGTGCCAGCAGACGACAGGGGAACCCAGAGACCCAGTACTTC. Full variable domain (remainder filled in from reference TRBV11-2 and TRBJ2-5): EAGVAQSPRYKIIEKRQSVAFWCNPISGHATLYWYQQILGQGPKLLIQFQNNGVVDDSQLPKDRFSAERLKGVDSTLKIQPAKLEDSAVYLCASRRQGNPETQYFGPGTRLLVL.